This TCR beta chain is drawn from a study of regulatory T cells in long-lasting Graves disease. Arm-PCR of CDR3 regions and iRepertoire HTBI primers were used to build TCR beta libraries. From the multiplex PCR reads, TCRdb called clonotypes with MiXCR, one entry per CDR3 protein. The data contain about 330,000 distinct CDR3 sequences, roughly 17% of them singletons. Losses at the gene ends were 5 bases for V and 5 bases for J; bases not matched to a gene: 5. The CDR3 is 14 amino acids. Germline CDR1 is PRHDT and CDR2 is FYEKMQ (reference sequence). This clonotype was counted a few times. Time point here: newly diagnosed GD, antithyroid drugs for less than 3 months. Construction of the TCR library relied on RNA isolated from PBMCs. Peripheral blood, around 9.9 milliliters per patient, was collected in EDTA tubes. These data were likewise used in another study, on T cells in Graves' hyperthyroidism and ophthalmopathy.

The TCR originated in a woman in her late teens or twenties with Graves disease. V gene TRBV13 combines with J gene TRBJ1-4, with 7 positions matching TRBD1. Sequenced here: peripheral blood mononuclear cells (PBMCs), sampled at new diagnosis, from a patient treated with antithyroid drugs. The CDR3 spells CASSNRDRNEKLFF. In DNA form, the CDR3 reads TGTGCCAGCAGCAACCGGGACAGAAATGAAAAACTGTTTTTT.